Listed below are T cell receptor beta chains from one sample, sequenced in a study of OX40 agonist ivuxolimab in advanced cancers. Profiled with immunoSEQ multiplex PCR; TCRdb holds only in-frame clones, not every one. The repertoire holds 50,000 to 75,000 clones, with under 95% as singletons. This material consisted of CD4+ or CD8+ T cells sorted from blood, taken in a trial of the OX40 agonist ivuxolimab. The receptors originated from an adult with an advanced solid tumor such as melanoma, head and neck, liver or kidney cancer. Each CDR3 is given with its conserved first and last residue. D genes are given only for firm matches. Clone sizes are given selectively: once, few, many, or a class where the clone is expanded.

D: -; size: -; J: TRBJ1-4; V: TRBV6-6; DNA: TGTGCCAGCAGGAGGGGGGCAACTAATGAAAAACTGTTTTTT; CDR3: CASRRGATNEKLFF
D: TRBD1; size: -; J: TRBJ1-4; V: TRBV19; DNA: TGTGCCAGTAGTATGAACAGGGGGGTGGATGAAAAACTGTTTTTT; CDR3: CASSMNRGVDEKLFF
D: TRBD1; size: -; J: TRBJ2-7; V: TRBV30; DNA: TGTGCCTGGAGTATCACCGGGACAGGGGCGTACGAGCAGTACTTC; CDR3: CAWSITGTGAYEQYF
D: TRBD2; size: -; J: TRBJ2-2; V: TRBV5-1; DNA: TGCGCCAGCAGCACGGGACTAGCGGGAGGAGGGGACACCGGGGAGCTGTTTTTT; CDR3: CASSTGLAGGGDTGELFF
D: TRBD1; size: -; J: TRBJ2-7; V: TRBV2; DNA: TGTGCCAGCAGGACACAGGGGCCTTCTGTCGAGCAGTACTTC; CDR3: CASRTQGPSVEQYF
D: -; size: -; J: TRBJ1-5; V: TRBV6-1; DNA: TGTGCCAGCAGTGAAGTCGGGGGCGGTCAGCCCCAGCATTTT; CDR3: CASSEVGGGQPQHF
D: TRBD1; size: once; J: TRBJ1-1; V: TRBV29-1; DNA: TGCAGCGTTAAACCCGGGACAGGGGGAGGCACTGAAGCTTTCTTT; CDR3: CSVKPGTGGGTEAFF
D: TRBD1; size: -; J: TRBJ2-6; V: TRBV30; DNA: TGTGCCTGGAGTAATTTCCGGGACAGGGAACAAAGCTCTGGGGCCAACGTCCTGACTTTC; CDR3: CAWSNFRDREQSSGANVLTF
D: -; size: -; J: TRBJ2-7; V: TRBV6-5; DNA: TGTGCCAGCAGTGAAATGGTGGCCATCGACGAGCAGTACTTC; CDR3: CASSEMVAIDEQYF
D: TRBD1; size: -; J: TRBJ1-2; V: TRBV6-6; DNA: TGTGCCAGCAGAAGACAGGGGGCGAGATATGGCTACACCTTC; CDR3: CASRRQGARYGYTF
D: -; size: -; J: TRBJ2-6; V: TRBV5-1; DNA: TGCGCCAGCAGTTACGAGGGAGCTGGGGCCAACGTCCTGACTTTC; CDR3: CASSYEGAGANVLTF
D: -; size: -; J: TRBJ2-7; V: TRBV13; DNA: TGTGCCAGCAGCTTAGGCTTGGTTGACGAGCAGTACTTC; CDR3: CASSLGLVDEQYF
D: TRBD1; size: -; J: TRBJ2-2; V: TRBV4-2; DNA: TGTGCCAGCAGCTCGGACAGGGCCACCGGGGAGCTGTTTTTT; CDR3: CASSSDRATGELFF
D: -; size: -; J: TRBJ1-6; V: TRBV6-5; DNA: TGTGCCAGCAGTTATCGCCAGGGCGCAACGAATTCACCCCTCCACTTT; CDR3: CASSYRQGATNSPLHF
D: TRBD1; size: -; J: TRBJ2-7; V: TRBV9; DNA: TGTGCCAGCAGCCAACAGGGGGACTCCTACGAGCAGTACTTC; CDR3: CASSQQGDSYEQYF
D: -; size: -; J: TRBJ1-3; V: TRBV2; DNA: TGTGCCAGCAGTGAACAGGGCTCTGGAAACACCATATATTTT; CDR3: CASSEQGSGNTIYF
D: -; size: -; J: TRBJ2-7; V: TRBV6-5; DNA: TGTGCGGCAGGGGCCTACGAGCAGTACTTC; CDR3: CAAGAYEQYF
D: -; size: -; J: TRBJ1-2; V: TRBV27; DNA: TGTGCCAGCAGTTCAACAGGGACGCGGGGCTACACCTTC; CDR3: CASSSTGTRGYTF
D: -; size: -; J: TRBJ1-2; V: TRBV5-1; DNA: TGCGCCAGCAGCGTAGGAGAAGGGACCCTCCGGGGCTACACCTTC; CDR3: CASSVGEGTLRGYTF
D: -; size: -; J: TRBJ1-2; V: TRBV18; DNA: TGTGCCAGCTCCTCTCGTCCGGACGGAGACTCTAACTATGGCTACACCTTC; CDR3: CASSSRPDGDSNYGYTF
D: -; size: -; J: TRBJ1-1; V: TRBV6-5; DNA: TGTGCCAGCAGTTACCCCGGCAGGAACACTGAAGCTTTCTTT; CDR3: CASSYPGRNTEAFF
D: -; size: -; J: TRBJ1-1; V: TRBV6-1; DNA: TGTGCCAGCAGATTCCACTTGGCAGGGGACACTGAAGCTTTCTTT; CDR3: CASRFHLAGDTEAFF
D: -; size: -; J: TRBJ1-2; V: TRBV9; DNA: TGTGCCAGCAGCGCATCAGGGAATAACTATGGCTACACCTTC; CDR3: CASSASGNNYGYTF
D: -; size: once; J: TRBJ2-5; V: TRBV19; DNA: TGTGCCAGTAGTATCAGTGAGACCCAGTACTTC; CDR3: CASSISETQYF
D: TRBD1; size: once; J: TRBJ1-2; V: TRBV18; DNA: TGTGCCAGCTCATCCAGGACAGGGGAAGGCTACACCTTC; CDR3: CASSSRTGEGYTF
D: TRBD1; size: -; J: TRBJ1-5; V: TRBV30; DNA: TGTGCCTGGAGTTGGGGACAGGGGGTAGTTCAGCCCCAGCATTTT; CDR3: CAWSWGQGVVQPQHF
D: -; size: -; J: TRBJ1-6; V: TRBV6-1; DNA: TGTGCCAGCAGGGCCCCCAGGACTAATTCACCCCTCCACTTT; CDR3: CASRAPRTNSPLHF
D: TRBD1; size: -; J: TRBJ1-4; V: TRBV6-5; DNA: TGTGCCAGCAGTTACGAGCCTCAGGGGGCAGGGGAAAAACTGTTTTTT; CDR3: CASSYEPQGAGEKLFF
D: -; size: -; J: TRBJ1-2; V: TRBV10-3; DNA: TGTGCCATCACCGCCGGACAGTACTATGGCTACACCTTC; CDR3: CAITAGQYYGYTF
D: TRBD1; size: -; J: TRBJ2-7; V: TRBV7-2; DNA: TGTGCCAGCAGCAACGGACAGGGGACCTACGAGCAGTACTTC; CDR3: CASSNGQGTYEQYF
D: -; size: -; J: TRBJ1-1; V: TRBV6-5; DNA: TGTGCCAGCAGTTACCGAATGATGGGAGGGACCACTGAAGCTTTCTTT; CDR3: CASSYRMMGGTTEAFF
D: -; size: -; J: TRBJ1-5; V: TRBV28; DNA: TGTGCCAGCAGTTTATTAGGTTCTCAGCCCCAGCATTTT; CDR3: CASSLLGSQPQHF
D: -; size: few; J: TRBJ1-1; V: TRBV19; DNA: TGTGCCAGTACCCCTCGTAAAGAGGGGAACACTGAAGCTTTCTTT; CDR3: CASTPRKEGNTEAFF
D: -; size: once; J: TRBJ1-3; V: TRBV27; DNA: TGTGCCAGCAGTGACAGCCGCTATGGAAACACCATATATTTT; CDR3: CASSDSRYGNTIYF
D: -; size: -; J: TRBJ1-4; V: TRBV19; DNA: TGTGCCAGTAGTATGGGGCAGACAGGTGAAAAACTGTTTTTT; CDR3: CASSMGQTGEKLFF
D: -; size: -; J: TRBJ1-2; V: TRBV29-1; DNA: TGCAGCGTTGAAAAAGGGTTGGAAGGCTACACCTTC; CDR3: CSVEKGLEGYTF
D: -; size: -; J: TRBJ2-5; V: TRBV9; DNA: TGTGCCAGCAGCGTAGGGGTGGGGAAAGAGACCCAGTACTTC; CDR3: CASSVGVGKETQYF
D: -; size: -; J: TRBJ1-1; V: TRBV2; DNA: TGTGCCAGCAAAGGAGGGACGGCGAACACTGAAGCTTTCTTT; CDR3: CASKGGTANTEAFF
D: -; size: few; J: TRBJ2-5; V: TRBV10-3; DNA: TGTGCCATCAAGGGGGACGGGAGAGAGACCCAGTACTTC; CDR3: CAIKGDGRETQYF
D: -; size: -; J: TRBJ2-7; V: TRBV6-7; DNA: TGTGCCAGCAGAAACTCGGGCGAGCAGTACTTC; CDR3: CASRNSGEQYF
D: TRBD2; size: -; J: TRBJ2-5; V: TRBV6-5; DNA: TGTGCCAGCAGGAGTCTAGCGGGGAAACAAGAGACCCAGTACTTC; CDR3: CASRSLAGKQETQYF
D: -; size: -; J: TRBJ2-2; V: TRBV10-2; DNA: TGCGCCAGCAAACAGGGACCTACCAACACCGGGGAGCTGTTTTTT; CDR3: CASKQGPTNTGELFF